Presented here are 5 T cell receptor beta chains from one specimen sequenced in a study of graft-versus-host responses after intestinal transplantation. Here immunoSEQ multiplex PCR was the method, and the copy in TCRdb shows in-frame clones only, minus some. The sample has around 96,000 clones; 90% are singletons. The sequencing used PBMCs, collected about 440 days after intestinal transplant. All receptors come from a human patient who received an intestinal transplant, so some T cells may come from the graft donor.

To note about this clone: Additional DNA sequences in this sample encode the identical CDR3. The V gene is TRBV6-5, the J gene TRBJ1-2; D is perhaps TRBD1 (6 bases). The length of the CDR3 is 14 residues. Trimming took off 0 bases at V and 4 bases at J, with 9 bases between the two ends. The germline V gene has CDR1 MNHEY and CDR2 SVGAGI. The CDR3 loop is CASSYSGGSYGYTF. CDR3 in DNA: TGTGCCAGCAGTTACTCGGGGGGCAGCTATGGCTACACCTTC.

The chain couples TRBV7-2 to TRBJ2-3, with D perhaps TRBD2 (6 bases). CDR1 is SGHTA and CDR2 is FQGNSA in the germline V gene. This CDR3 has 13 amino acids. Trimming shortened V by 4 bases and J by 2 bases, and 7 bases separated the two germline ends. The CDR3 spells CASSWTNTDTQYF. CDR3 bases: TGTGCCAGCAGCTGGACTAACACAGATACGCAGTATTTT.

The chain has TRBV2 and TRBJ2-7; 7 bases align to TRBD1. With V trimmed by 6 bases and J by 3 bases, 8 bases remained unmatched. The CDR3 has 14 amino acids. The germline V gene has CDR1 SNHLY and CDR2 FYNNEI. The CDR3 is CASRTPGTDYEQYF. Written as DNA, the CDR3 is TGTGCCAGCAGAACCCCGGGGACAGACTACGAGCAGTACTTC.

The chain links TRBV19 to TRBJ2-2; TRBD1 matches at 11 bases. The J segment lost 6 bases and the V segment lost 6 bases, leaving 3 bases of the junction unmatched. Germline CDR1 LNHDA, CDR2 SQIVND (reference sequence). This CDR3 has 14 residues. The CDR3 DNA reads TGTGCCAGTAGGGACAGGGGGCGCCCCGGGGAGCTGTTTTTT. This encodes CASRDRGRPGELFF.

This clone is medium-sized within its sample. The V gene is TRBV5-8, the J gene TRBJ1-6; 7 bases are a match to TRBD1. V lost 4 bases to trimming and J lost 7 bases; unmatched junction nucleotides: 5. Germline CDR1 reads SGHTS; CDR2 reads YDEGEE. The CDR3 sequence is 14 residues long. Written as DNA, the CDR3 is TGTGCCAGCAGCCCGACAGGGACCAATTCACCCCTCCACTTT. This encodes CASSPTGTNSPLHF.